The sample holds many counts of the clone carrying this TCR beta chain. The antigen is undetermined. The data originate from a study of identical twins. V gave up 6 bases and J gave up 7 bases; unmatched junction bases: 11. Germline V gene sequence: CDR1 MNHNS, CDR2 SASEGT. The CDR3 sequence is 15 residues long. The study's findings and limits: Researchers caution that invariant MAIT and iNKT cells could partly confound zero-insertion analyses.

TCRdb analysed the 5' RACE reads with MiXCR anew, one entry per CDR3 protein. The top ten clones hold around 8% of a sample with approximately 140,000 distinct CDR3 sequences, approximately 3.5% of them seen once. V usage is TRBV6-1 and J usage is TRBJ1-4; 7 nucleotides agree with TRBD1. Sequenced material: memory T cells sorted from blood. The sequence was collected from a man aged 18-30 years in good health. DNA for the CDR3: TGTGCCAGCAGGGACGGACAGGCACTACCTGAAAAACTGTTTTTT. Its translation is CASRDGQALPEKLFF.